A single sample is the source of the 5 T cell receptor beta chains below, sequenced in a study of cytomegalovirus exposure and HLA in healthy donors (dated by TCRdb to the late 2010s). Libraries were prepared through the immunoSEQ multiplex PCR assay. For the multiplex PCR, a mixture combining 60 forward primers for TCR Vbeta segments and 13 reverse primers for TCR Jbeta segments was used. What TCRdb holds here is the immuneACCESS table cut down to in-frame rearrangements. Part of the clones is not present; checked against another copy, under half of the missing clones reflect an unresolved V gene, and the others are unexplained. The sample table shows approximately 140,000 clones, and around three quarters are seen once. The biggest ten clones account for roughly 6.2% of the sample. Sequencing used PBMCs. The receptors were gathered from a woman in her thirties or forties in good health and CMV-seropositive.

As DNA, the CDR3 is TGCGCCAGCAGCCGGACAACTCAAGAGACCCAGTACTTC. Translation gives CASSRTTQETQYF. The chain has TRBV5-1 and TRBJ2-5; tentatively, D is TRBD1 (5 bases). Germline CDR1 SGHRS, CDR2 YFSETQ. The CDR3 sequence is 13 residues long. The V end was cut by 4 bases, the J end by 2 bases, with 9 bases between.

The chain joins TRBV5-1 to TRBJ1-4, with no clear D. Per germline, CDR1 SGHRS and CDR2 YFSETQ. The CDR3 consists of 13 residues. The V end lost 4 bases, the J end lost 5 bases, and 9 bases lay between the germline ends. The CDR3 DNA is TGCGCCAGCAGCCGCGACACAAATGAAAAACTGTTTTTT. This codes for CASSRDTNEKLFF.

DNA for the CDR3: TGCGCCAGCAGCTTGGGACCCGTACAGGGGAATGACTACAATGAGCAGTTCTTC. Amino acid sequence: CASSLGPVQGNDYNEQFF. The chain recombines TRBV5-1 with TRBJ2-1; 7 positions match TRBD1. J was trimmed by 3 bases and V by 0 bases; bases with no gene match: 12. The CDR3 loop spans 18 amino acids. CDR1 SGHRS and CDR2 YFSETQ come from the germline V gene.

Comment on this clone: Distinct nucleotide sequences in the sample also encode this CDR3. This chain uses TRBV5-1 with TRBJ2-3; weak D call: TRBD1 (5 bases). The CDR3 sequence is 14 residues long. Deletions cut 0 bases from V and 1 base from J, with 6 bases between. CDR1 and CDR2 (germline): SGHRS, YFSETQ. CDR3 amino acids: CASSLGRGTDTQYF. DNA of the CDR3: TGCGCCAGCAGCTTGGGCAGGGGCACAGATACGCAGTATTTT. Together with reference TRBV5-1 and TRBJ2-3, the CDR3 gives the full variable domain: KAGVTQTPRYLIKTRGQQVTLSCSPISGHRSVSWYQQTPGQGLQFLFEYFSETQRNKGNFPGRFSGRQFSNSRSEMNVSTLELGDSALYLCASSLGRGTDTQYFGPGTRLTVL.

CDR3 region: CASIGGAGGSLSYEQYF. For the CDR3, the DNA is TGTGCCAGCATTGGGGGGGCGGGAGGGTCCCTCTCCTACGAGCAGTACTTC. The rearrangement links TRBV28 to TRBJ2-7, with 9 bases identical to TRBD2. The V gene end was trimmed by 7 bases and the J gene end by 0 bases; junction bases not matched to a gene: 13. CDR3 size: 17 residues. Germline V gene lookup returns CDR1 MDHEN and CDR2 SYDVKM.